The clone carrying this T cell receptor beta chain showed up many times. In TCRdb, the 5' RACE reads were re-called with MiXCR into one record per CDR3 protein. The sample consists of fewer than 65,000 distinct CDR3 sequences, under 11% of them appearing once. The sample is drawn from a study of early T cells in non-severe SARS-CoV-2 infection. Trimming removed 5 bases from V and 5 bases from J; junction bases left unmatched: 4. Germline V lookup: CDR1 SGHVS, CDR2 FNYEAQ. CDR3 length equals 13 residues. The sequence derives from an adult who was a healthcare worker with PCR-confirmed SARS-CoV-2 infection or an uninfected control (not recorded which). The sample comprised whole blood. The chain carries TRBV7-6 and TRBJ1-2, with 8 bases identical to TRBD1. The CDR3, as DNA: TGTGCCAGCAGCGAGCGGACAGGGTATGGCTACACCTTC. Encoded protein: CASSERTGYGYTF.